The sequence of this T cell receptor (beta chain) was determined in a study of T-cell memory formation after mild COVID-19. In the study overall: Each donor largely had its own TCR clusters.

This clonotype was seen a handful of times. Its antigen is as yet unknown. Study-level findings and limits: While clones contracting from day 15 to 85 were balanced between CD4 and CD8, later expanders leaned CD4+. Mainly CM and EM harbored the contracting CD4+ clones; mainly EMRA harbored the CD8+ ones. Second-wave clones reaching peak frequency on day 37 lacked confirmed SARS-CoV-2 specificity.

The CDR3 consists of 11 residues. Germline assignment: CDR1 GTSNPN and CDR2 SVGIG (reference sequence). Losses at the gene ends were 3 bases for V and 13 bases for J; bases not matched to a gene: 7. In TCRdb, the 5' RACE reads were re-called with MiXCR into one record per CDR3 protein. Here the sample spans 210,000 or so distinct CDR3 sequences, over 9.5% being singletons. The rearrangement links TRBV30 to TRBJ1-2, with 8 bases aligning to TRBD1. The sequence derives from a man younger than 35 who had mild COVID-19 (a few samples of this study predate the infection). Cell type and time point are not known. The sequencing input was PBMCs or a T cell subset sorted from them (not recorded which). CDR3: CAWRVGQGPTF. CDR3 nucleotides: TGTGCCTGGAGAGTCGGACAGGGACCCACCTTC.